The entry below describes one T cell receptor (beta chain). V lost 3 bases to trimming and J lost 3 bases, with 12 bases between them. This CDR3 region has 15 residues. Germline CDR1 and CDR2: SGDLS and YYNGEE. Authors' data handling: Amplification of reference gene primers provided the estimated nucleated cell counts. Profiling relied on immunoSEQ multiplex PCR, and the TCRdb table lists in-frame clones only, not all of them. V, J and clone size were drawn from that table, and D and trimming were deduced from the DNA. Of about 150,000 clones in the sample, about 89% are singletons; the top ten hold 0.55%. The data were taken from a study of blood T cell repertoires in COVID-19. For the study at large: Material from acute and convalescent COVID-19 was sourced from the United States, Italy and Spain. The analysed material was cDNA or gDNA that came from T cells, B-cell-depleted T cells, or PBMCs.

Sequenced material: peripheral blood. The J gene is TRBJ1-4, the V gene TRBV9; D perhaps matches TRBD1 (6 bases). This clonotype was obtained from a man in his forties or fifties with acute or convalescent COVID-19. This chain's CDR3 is CASSAAGAANEKLFF. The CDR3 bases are TGTGCCAGCAGCGCCGCAGGGGCGGCTAATGAAAAACTGTTTTTT. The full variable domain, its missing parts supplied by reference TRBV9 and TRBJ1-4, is DSGVTQTPKHLITATGQRVTLRCSPRSGDLSVYWYQQSLDQGLQFLIQYYNGEERAKGNILERFSAQQFPDLHSELNLSSLELGDSALYFCASSAAGAANEKLFFGSGTQLSVL.